Listed below are T cell receptor beta chains from one sample, sequenced in a study of T cell responses to AZD1222 COVID-19 vaccine. Assay used: immunoSEQ multiplex PCR; TCRdb lists only in-frame clones, some missing. The sample shows under 150,000 clones, 92% of them seen only once. Sequencing used peripheral blood, obtained on day 0 of AZD1222 vaccination. These receptors all come from an adult in good health. Each CDR3 is given without its conserved first and last residue. The D gene is left open where the match is weak.

>TRBD1|TRBV5-1|TRBJ1-6
ASSPTGDSPLH
>-|TRBV19|TRBJ1-2
ASSMGRLSSTTPYGYT
>-|TRBV10-3|TRBJ1-5
AITPGRHRNQPQH
>-|TRBV5-5|TRBJ1-2
ASSDLLGEGYGYT
>TRBD1|TRBV5-4|TRBJ2-3
ASSLVTGWADTQY
>-|TRBV9|TRBJ2-7
ASAKGAGREQY
>TRBD1|TRBV19|TRBJ1-6
ASSMGTELNSPLH
>TRBD2|TRBV4-3|TRBJ2-7
ASSRGTSGPLSYEQY
>TRBD1|TRBV12-3/TRBV12-4|TRBJ1-2
ASSSDRVGGYT
>TRBD2|TRBV3-1/TRBV3-2|TRBJ2-1
AMLTSGYHNEQF
>-|TRBV15|TRBJ2-5
ATSNSLADQETQY
>TRBD1|TRBV30|TRBJ1-5
AWRPGTASNQPQH
>-|TRBV24-1|TRBJ1-4
ADRGEKLF
>-|TRBV12-5|TRBJ2-1
ASGPRLESYNEQF
>-|TRBV18|TRBJ2-7
ASSPEHTFYEQY
>-|TRBV6-5|TRBJ1-1
ASSYGSGGMNTEAF
>-|TRBV18|TRBJ2-1
ASSPGAEGSYNEQF
>TRBD1|TRBV6-6|TRBJ2-2
ATQGADTGELF
>TRBD2|TRBV6-6|TRBJ2-7
ASSRSSGPYEQY
>TRBD1|TRBV28|TRBJ1-2
ASSPSPPTGVRGYT
>-|TRBV6-1|TRBJ2-1
ASSEQDLEGRNEQF
>-|TRBV7-9|TRBJ2-7
ASSFRERSYEQY
>-|TRBV5-4|TRBJ2-3
ASSSGAVTDTQY
>-|TRBV30|TRBJ2-5
ASGGGSFQETQY
>-|TRBV4-1|TRBJ1-3
ASSQVSASGNTIY
>TRBD1|TRBV27|TRBJ1-5
ASRVGRGPHQPQH
>-|TRBV28|TRBJ2-1
ASSLESSAHNEQF
>TRBD1|TRBV4-1|TRBJ1-2
ASSQGPGGNGYT